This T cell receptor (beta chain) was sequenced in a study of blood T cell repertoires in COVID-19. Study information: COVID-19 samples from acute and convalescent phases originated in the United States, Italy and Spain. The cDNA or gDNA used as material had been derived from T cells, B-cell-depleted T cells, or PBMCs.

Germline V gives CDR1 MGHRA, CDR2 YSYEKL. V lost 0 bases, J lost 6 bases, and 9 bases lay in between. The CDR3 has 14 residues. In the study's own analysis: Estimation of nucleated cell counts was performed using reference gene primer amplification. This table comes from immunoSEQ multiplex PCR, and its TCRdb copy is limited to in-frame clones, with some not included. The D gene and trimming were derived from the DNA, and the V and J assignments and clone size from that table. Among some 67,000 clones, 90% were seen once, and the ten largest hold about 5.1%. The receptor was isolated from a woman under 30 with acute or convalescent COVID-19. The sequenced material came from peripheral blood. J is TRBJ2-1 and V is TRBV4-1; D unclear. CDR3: CASSQDISLNEQFF. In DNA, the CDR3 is TGCGCCAGCAGCCAAGATATATCTCTCAATGAGCAGTTCTTC.